The T cell receptor beta chain under discussion was sequenced for a study of naive and memory T cell subsets. Treatment meaning: skin biopsy from PPD injection site in Mantoux-positive individual. Reverse transcription used DNase-treated unsorted total RNA, aiming for roughly 1 to 1000 ng. A UMI-containing oligonucleotide was joined by 3' ligation to the TCR cDNA template. This clonotype was counted many times. From germline, CDR1 is SGHDT and CDR2 YYEEEE. The V and J ends lost 1 base and 4 bases, in that order; junction bases with no gene match: 8. CDR3 length: 16 residues. Reverse transcription of blood and skin TCR RNA was primed at alpha and beta constant regions. Via MiXCR, TCRdb re-called the UMI-ligation and nested PCR reads, giving one row per CDR3 protein. The data contain 15,000 to 20,000 distinct CDR3 sequences, roughly 9.8% of them seen just once; the ten biggest clones take up approximately 6.3%.

The chain carries TRBV5-6 and TRBJ2-1; 7 bases are a match to TRBD1. Sequencing was performed on skin, taken from a tuberculin skin test site. This TCR was sampled from an adult in good health. The CDR3 sequence is CASSLKGGPLYNEQFF. The DNA of the CDR3 is TGTGCCAGCAGCTTGAAAGGGGGCCCCCTTTACAATGAGCAGTTCTTC.